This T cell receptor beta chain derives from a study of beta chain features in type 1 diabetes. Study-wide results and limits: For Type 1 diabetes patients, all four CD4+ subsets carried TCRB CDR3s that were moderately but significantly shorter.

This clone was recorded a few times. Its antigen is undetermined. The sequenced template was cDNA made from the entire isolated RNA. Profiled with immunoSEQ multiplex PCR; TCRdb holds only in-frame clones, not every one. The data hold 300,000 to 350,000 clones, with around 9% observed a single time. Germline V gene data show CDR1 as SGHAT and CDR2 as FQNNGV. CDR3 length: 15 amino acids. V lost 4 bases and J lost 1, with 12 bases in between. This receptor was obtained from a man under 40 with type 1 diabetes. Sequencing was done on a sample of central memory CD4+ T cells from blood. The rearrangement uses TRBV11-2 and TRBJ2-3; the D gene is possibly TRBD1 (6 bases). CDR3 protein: CASSSGVTGTDTQYF. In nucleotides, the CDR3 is TGTGCCAGCAGCTCAGGGGTGACTGGCACAGATACGCAGTATTTT.